Listed below are T cell receptor beta chains from one sample, sequenced in a study of PD-1 blockade in classical Hodgkin lymphoma. The assay was immunoSEQ multiplex PCR, and TCRdb's table has in-frame clones only and misses some. This table has about 58,000 clones, approximately 89% appearing once. This material consisted of peripheral blood mononuclear cells (PBMCs), taken before the second cycle of nivolumab. The source is a human donor with classical Hodgkin lymphoma. The CDR3 runs from the conserved cysteine through the conserved F or W. D genes are given only for firm matches. The listing skips clone size in some rows; elsewhere it reads once, few, many or a size class.

>TRBJ2-7|TRBV27|-|-|16
CASSTRTDRNPYEQYF
TGTGCCAGCAGTACCCGTACCGACAGAAATCCCTACGAGCAGTACTTC
>TRBJ2-5|TRBV7-7|-|-|13
CASSLAHQETQYF
TGTGCCAGCAGCTTAGCCCACCAAGAGACCCAGTACTTC
>TRBJ2-1|TRBV7-6|-|-|13
CASSPQGIHEQFF
TGTGCCAGCAGCCCACAGGGTATCCATGAGCAGTTCTTC
>TRBJ2-5|TRBV25-1|once|-|13
CATRRDLQETQYF
TGTGCCACCCGCCGGGACTTGCAAGAGACCCAGTACTTC
>TRBJ1-1|TRBV7-2|-|-|16
CASSLAVGGRHTEAFF
TGTGCCAGCAGCTTAGCGGTCGGGGGCCGGCACACTGAAGCTTTCTTT
>TRBJ1-2|TRBV5-1|-|-|15
CASSPDGHLPYGYTF
TGCGCCAGCAGCCCGGACGGACACTTACCCTATGGCTACACCTTC
>TRBJ2-3|TRBV27|medium-sized|-|15
CASSSGLFGTDTQYF
TGTGCCAGCAGTTCCGGCCTCTTTGGTACAGATACGCAGTATTTT
>TRBJ2-5|TRBV6-5|-|-|14
CASSPQGFGETQYF
TGTGCCAGCAGTCCACAGGGTTTCGGAGAGACCCAGTACTTC
>TRBJ1-1|TRBV10-3|-|-|16
CAISESPGLGSTEAFF
TGTGCCATCAGTGAGTCGCCGGGGCTAGGGAGCACTGAAGCTTTCTTT
>TRBJ1-4|TRBV5-1|-|-|16
CASRRGGTSTNEKLFF
TGCGCCAGCAGAAGAGGGGGGACATCGACTAATGAAAAACTGTTTTTT
>TRBJ1-2|TRBV4-3|-|-|15
CASSQDQSYHYGYTF
TGCGCCAGCAGCCAAGATCAAAGTTATCACTATGGCTACACCTTC
>TRBJ2-7|TRBV27|large|-|14
CASSFREGVYEQYF
TGTGCCAGCAGTTTCCGCGAGGGAGTCTACGAGCAGTACTTC
>TRBJ1-5|TRBV6-1|-|-|13
CASGGGDNQPQHF
TGTGCCAGCGGCGGGGGAGACAATCAGCCCCAGCATTTT